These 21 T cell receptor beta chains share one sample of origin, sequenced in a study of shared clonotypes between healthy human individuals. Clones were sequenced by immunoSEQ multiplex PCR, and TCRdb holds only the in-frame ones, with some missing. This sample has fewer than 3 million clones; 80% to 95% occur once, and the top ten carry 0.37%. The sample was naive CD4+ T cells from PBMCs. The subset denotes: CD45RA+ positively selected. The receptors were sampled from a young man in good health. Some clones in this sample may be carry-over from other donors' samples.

For the CDR3, the DNA is TGCGCCAGCAGCTTGGTCGACAGGGGCCTCAACAATGAGCAGTTCTTC. It yields the protein CASSLVDRGLNNEQFF. The chain combines TRBV5-1 with TRBJ2-1; 8 positions match TRBD1. After removal of 0 bases from V and 5 bases from J, the junction contained 7 bases not matched to a gene. CDR1 is SGHRS, CDR2 YFSETQ, per germline. The CDR3 covers 16 residues.

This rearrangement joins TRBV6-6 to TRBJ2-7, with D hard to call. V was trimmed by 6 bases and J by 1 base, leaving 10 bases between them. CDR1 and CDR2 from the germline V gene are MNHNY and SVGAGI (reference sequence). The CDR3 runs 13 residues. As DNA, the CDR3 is TGTGCCAGCAGGGCCCGAGGATCCTACGAGCAGTACTTC. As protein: CASRARGSYEQYF.

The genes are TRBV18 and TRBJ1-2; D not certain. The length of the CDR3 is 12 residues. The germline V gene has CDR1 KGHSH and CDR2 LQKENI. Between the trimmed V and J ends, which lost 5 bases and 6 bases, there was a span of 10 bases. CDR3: CASSSTGDGYTF. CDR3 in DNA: TGTGCCAGCTCATCTACGGGAGATGGCTACACCTTC. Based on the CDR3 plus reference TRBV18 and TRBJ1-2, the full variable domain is NAGVMQNPRHLVRRRGQEARLRCSPMKGHSHVYWYRQLPEEGLKFMVYLQKENIIDESGMPKERFSAEFPKEGPSILRIQQVVRGDSAAYFCASSSTGDGYTFGSGTRLTVV.

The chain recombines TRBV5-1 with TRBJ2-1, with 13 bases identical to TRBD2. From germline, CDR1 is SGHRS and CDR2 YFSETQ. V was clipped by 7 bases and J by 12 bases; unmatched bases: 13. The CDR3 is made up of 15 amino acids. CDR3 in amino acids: CASRTAGTSGVGQFF. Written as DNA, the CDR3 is TGCGCCAGCCGGACAGCCGGGACTAGCGGGGTGGGGCAGTTCTTC.

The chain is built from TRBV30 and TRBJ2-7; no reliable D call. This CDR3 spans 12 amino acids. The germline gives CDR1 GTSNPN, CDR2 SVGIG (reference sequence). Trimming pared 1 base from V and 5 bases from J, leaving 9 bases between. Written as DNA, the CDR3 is TGTGCCTGGAGTGCCGCCGAGGACGAGCAGTACTTC. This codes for CAWSAAEDEQYF.

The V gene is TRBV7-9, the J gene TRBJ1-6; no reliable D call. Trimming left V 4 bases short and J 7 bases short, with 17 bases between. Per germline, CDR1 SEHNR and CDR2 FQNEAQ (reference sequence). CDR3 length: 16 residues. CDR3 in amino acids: CASSSQGQAVNSPLHF. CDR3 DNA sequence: TGTGCCAGCAGCTCCCAAGGTCAAGCGGTCAATTCACCCCTCCACTTT.

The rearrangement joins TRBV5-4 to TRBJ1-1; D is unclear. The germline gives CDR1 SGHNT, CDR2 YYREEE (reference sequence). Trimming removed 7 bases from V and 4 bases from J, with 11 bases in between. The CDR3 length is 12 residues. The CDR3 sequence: CASSSSSTEAFF. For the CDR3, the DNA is TGTGCCAGCTCAAGCTCGAGCACTGAAGCTTTCTTT.

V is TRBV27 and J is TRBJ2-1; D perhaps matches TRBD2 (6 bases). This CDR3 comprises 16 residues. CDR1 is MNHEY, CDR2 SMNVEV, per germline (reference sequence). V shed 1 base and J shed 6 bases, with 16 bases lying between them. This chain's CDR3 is CASSLFLAAAANEQFF. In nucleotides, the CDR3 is TGTGCCAGCAGTTTATTTTTAGCGGCCGCTGCCAATGAGCAGTTCTTC.

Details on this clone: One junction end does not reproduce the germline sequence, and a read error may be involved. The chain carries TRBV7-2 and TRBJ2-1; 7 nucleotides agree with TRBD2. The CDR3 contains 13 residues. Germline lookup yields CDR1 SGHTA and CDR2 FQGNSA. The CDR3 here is CASNLGRGDEQFF. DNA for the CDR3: TGTGCCAGCAACTTAGGCCGGGGGGATGAGCAGTTCTTC.

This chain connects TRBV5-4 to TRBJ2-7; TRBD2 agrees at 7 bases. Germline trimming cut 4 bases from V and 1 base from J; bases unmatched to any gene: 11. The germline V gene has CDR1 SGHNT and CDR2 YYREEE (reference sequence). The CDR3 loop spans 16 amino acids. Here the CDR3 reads CASSLHRRESSYEQYF. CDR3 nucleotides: TGTGCCAGCAGCCTCCACCGGCGGGAGTCTTCCTACGAGCAGTACTTC.

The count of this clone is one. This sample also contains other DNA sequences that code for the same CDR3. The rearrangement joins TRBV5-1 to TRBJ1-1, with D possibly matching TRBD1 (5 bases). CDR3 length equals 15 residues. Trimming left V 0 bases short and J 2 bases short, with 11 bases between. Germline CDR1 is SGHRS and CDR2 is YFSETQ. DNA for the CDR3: TGCGCCAGCAGCTTGGATGGTCAGGGTAACACTGAAGCTTTCTTT. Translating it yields CASSLDGQGNTEAFF.

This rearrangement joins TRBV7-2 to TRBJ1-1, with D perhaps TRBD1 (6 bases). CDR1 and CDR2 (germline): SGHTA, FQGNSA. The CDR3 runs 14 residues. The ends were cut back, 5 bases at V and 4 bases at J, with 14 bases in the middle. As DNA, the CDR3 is TGTGCCAGCAGCCCGCGACAGGTTACCACTGAAGCTTTCTTT. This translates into CASSPRQVTTEAFF.

The CDR3 spells CASSLLGREGLADTQYF. The CDR3 DNA reads TGTGCCAGCAGTTTATTAGGCCGGGAGGGGCTCGCAGATACGCAGTATTTT. V and J are TRBV28 and TRBJ2-3, with TRBD2 matching 8 bases. The CDR3 is made up of 17 amino acids. Germline CDR1 is MDHEN and CDR2 is SYDVKM. V lost 1 base and J lost 4; bases outside the gene matches: 10.

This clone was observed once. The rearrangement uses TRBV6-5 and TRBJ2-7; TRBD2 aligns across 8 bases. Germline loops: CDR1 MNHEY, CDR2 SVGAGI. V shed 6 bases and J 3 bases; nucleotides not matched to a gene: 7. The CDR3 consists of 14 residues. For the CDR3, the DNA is TGTGCCAGCAGGCCCGCACTAGCGGTCTACGAGCAGTACTTC. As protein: CASRPALAVYEQYF.

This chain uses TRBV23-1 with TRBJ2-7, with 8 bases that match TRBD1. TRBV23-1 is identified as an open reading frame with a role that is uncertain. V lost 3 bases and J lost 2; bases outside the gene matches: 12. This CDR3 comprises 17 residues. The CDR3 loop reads CASSHPWTGRFPYEQYF. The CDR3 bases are TGCGCCAGCAGTCATCCCTGGACAGGGAGGTTCCCCTACGAGCAGTACTTC.

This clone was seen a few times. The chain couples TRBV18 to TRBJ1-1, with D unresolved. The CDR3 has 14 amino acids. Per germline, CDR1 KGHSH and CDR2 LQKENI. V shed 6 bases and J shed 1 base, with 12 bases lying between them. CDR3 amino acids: CASSLVEANTEAFF. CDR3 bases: TGTGCCAGCTCCCTCGTTGAGGCGAACACTGAAGCTTTCTTT.

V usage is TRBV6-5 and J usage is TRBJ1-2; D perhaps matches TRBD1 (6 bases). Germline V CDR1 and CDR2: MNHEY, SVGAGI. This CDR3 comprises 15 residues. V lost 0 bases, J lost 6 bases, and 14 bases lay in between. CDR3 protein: CASSYSPGHGNGYTF. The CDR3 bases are TGTGCCAGCAGTTACTCGCCGGGACACGGAAATGGCTACACCTTC.

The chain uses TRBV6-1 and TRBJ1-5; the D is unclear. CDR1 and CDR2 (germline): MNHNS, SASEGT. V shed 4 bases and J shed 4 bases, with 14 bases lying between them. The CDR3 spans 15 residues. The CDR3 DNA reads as TGTGCCAGCAGTGTTCCGAGAAAGGGTAATCAGCCCCAGCATTTT. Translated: CASSVPRKGNQPQHF.

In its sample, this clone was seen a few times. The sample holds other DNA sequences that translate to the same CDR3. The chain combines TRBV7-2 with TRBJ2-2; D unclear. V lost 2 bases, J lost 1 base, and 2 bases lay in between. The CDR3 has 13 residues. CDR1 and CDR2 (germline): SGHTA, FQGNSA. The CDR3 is CASSLLNTGELFF. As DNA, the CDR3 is TGTGCCAGCAGCTTACTGAACACCGGGGAGCTGTTTTTT.

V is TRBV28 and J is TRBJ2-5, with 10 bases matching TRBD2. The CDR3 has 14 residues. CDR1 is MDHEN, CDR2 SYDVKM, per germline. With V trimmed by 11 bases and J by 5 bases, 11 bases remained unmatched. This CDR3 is CAVASGSNPETQYF. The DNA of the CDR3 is TGTGCCGTGGCTAGCGGGAGTAATCCGGAGACCCAGTACTTC.

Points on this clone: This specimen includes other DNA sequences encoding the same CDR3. The CDR3 spells CASSPGGRDTQYF. Here the CDR3 DNA reads TGTGCCAGCAGCCCTGGGGGGAGAGATACGCAGTATTTT. This chain links TRBV7-9 with TRBJ2-3; TRBD2 might be the D (6 bases). V shed 5 bases and J shed 5 bases, with 11 bases lying between them. The CDR3 extends over 13 amino acids. Germline assignment: CDR1 SEHNR and CDR2 FQNEAQ (reference sequence).